The 17 T cell receptor beta chains below were found in one sample sequenced in a study of T cell responses to AZD1222 COVID-19 vaccine. Clones were sequenced by immunoSEQ multiplex PCR, and TCRdb holds only the in-frame ones, with some missing. The profile shows over 110,000 clones, 85% to 90% of them singletons. The starting material was peripheral blood, obtained on day 0 of AZD1222 vaccination. Every receptor here comes from an adult in good health.

The chain recombines TRBV28 with TRBJ1-1; 11 bases agree with TRBD1. The germline V gene has CDR1 MDHEN and CDR2 SYDVKM. The junction had 1 base not matched to a gene; V was cut back by 3 bases and J by 4 bases. This CDR3 is built from 14 residues. CDR3 residues: CASSLDRGRTEAFF. The CDR3 nucleotides are TGTGCCAGCAGTTTGGACAGGGGGCGCACTGAAGCTTTCTTT. The variable domain in full, completed from reference TRBV28 and TRBJ1-1, reads DVKVTQSSRYLVKRTGEKVFLECVQDMDHENMFWYRQDPGLGLRLIYFSYDVKMKEKGDIPEGYSVSREKKERFSLILESASTNQTSMYLCASSLDRGRTEAFFGQGTRLTVV.

V is TRBV19 and J is TRBJ2-5; 7 bases are shared with TRBD2. Germline V CDR1 and CDR2: LNHDA, SQIVND (reference sequence). J gave up 7 bases and V 10 bases, and 12 bases lay outside the gene matches. The CDR3 sequence is 13 residues long. CDR3 coding DNA: TGTGCCACCGTGAGCCGTTCTAGCGGGACCCAGTACTTC. Its protein product is CATVSRSSGTQYF.

The V call is TRBV6-6, the J call TRBJ1-2, with 7 positions matching TRBD1. Germline V gives CDR1 MNHNY, CDR2 SVGAGI (reference sequence). The CDR3 is made up of 12 amino acids. The V and J ends lost 4 bases and 8 bases, in that order; junction bases with no gene match: 4. The CDR3 sequence: CASSLTGIGYTF. The CDR3 DNA sequence: TGTGCCAGCAGTTTGACAGGGATCGGCTACACCTTC.

The sample holds one count of this clone. The chain joins TRBV28 to TRBJ1-2; TRBD1 aligns across 8 bases. V trimming: 6 bases; J trimming: 7 bases; junction bases outside the gene matches: 10. The germline V gene has CDR1 MDHEN and CDR2 SYDVKM. The CDR3 loop spans 14 amino acids. The CDR3 loop is CASSRGQGARGYTF. The CDR3 nucleotides read TGTGCCAGCAGCCGAGGGCAGGGGGCGCGTGGCTACACCTTC.

The chain combines TRBV6-5 with TRBJ2-1, with D perhaps matching TRBD2 (6 bases). V was clipped by 9 bases and J by 6 bases, with 18 bases between them. CDR3 length: 14 residues. Germline V CDR1 and CDR2: MNHEY, SVGAGI. As DNA, the CDR3 is TGTGCCAGTGGGGCGGGACGGAGAATCAATGAGCAGTTCTTC. This encodes CASGAGRRINEQFF.

The chain uses TRBV11-2 and TRBJ2-1; D perhaps matches TRBD2 (5 bases). The CDR3 covers 16 residues. The V end was cut by 2 bases, the J end by 0 bases, with 11 bases between. Per germline, CDR1 SGHAT and CDR2 FQNNGV. The CDR3 here is CASSLNGGSSYNEQFF. In DNA form, the CDR3 reads TGTGCCAGCAGCTTAAACGGAGGAAGCTCCTACAATGAGCAGTTCTTC.

The chain uses TRBV10-3 and TRBJ1-1, with 8 bases matching TRBD1. In germline, CDR1 is ENHRY, CDR2 SYGVKD. The CDR3 is 13 residues long. V lost 10 bases and J lost 4; bases outside the gene matches: 8. The CDR3 nucleotides are TGTGCCAATTCAGGGGGCAGGGGCACTGAAGCTTTCTTT. It specifies CANSGGRGTEAFF.

The chain employs TRBV29-1 and TRBJ2-7; 7 bases align to TRBD2. This CDR3 has 12 residues. The V segment lost 6 bases and the J segment 2 bases; nucleotides outside the gene matches: 4. Germline CDR1 SQVTM, CDR2 ANQGSEA. CDR3 residues: CSVGGETYEQYF. The CDR3 DNA follows: TGCAGCGTGGGGGGGGAAACCTACGAGCAGTACTTC.

This clone has just one count. V gene TRBV30 combines with J gene TRBJ1-1; D may be TRBD1 (5 bases). Trimming took 1 base from V and 6 from J, leaving 15 bases between them. CDR1 and CDR2 from the germline V gene are GTSNPN and SVGIG (reference sequence). The CDR3 has 14 amino acids. The CDR3 DNA is TGTGCCTGGAGTGGAGGGGCCTTGAAGGCTGAAGCTTTCTTT. This sequence encodes CAWSGGALKAEAFF.

The rearrangement uses TRBV25-1 and TRBJ1-4; 9 positions agree with TRBD1. Germline V gene sequence: CDR1 MGHDK, CDR2 SYGVNS. The CDR3 totals 15 residues. The junction had 6 bases not matched to a gene; V was cut back by 5 bases and J by 5 bases. This CDR3 reads CASSKWTGENEKLFF. The CDR3 DNA sequence: TGTGCCAGCAGTAAATGGACAGGGGAGAATGAAAAACTGTTTTTT.

The gene calls are TRBV5-1 and TRBJ2-3; 15 bases line up with TRBD2. V gave up 5 bases and J gave up 5 bases; unmatched junction bases: 6. The CDR3 covers 16 residues. The germline gives CDR1 SGHRS, CDR2 YFSETQ. CDR3 loop: CASSRGLAGGGDTQYF. The CDR3 DNA reads as TGCGCCAGCAGTCGGGGACTAGCGGGGGGAGGAGATACGCAGTATTTT. The variable domain in full, with the rest retrieved from reference TRBV5-1 and TRBJ2-3, is KAGVTQTPRYLIKTRGQQVTLSCSPISGHRSVSWYQQTPGQGLQFLFEYFSETQRNKGNFPGRFSGRQFSNSRSEMNVSTLELGDSALYLCASSRGLAGGGDTQYFGPGTRLTVL.

This chain uses TRBV30 with TRBJ1-1, with no clear D. This CDR3 has 11 amino acids. Per germline, CDR1 GTSNPN and CDR2 SVGIG (reference sequence). Trimming shortened V by 3 bases and J by 0 bases, and 2 bases separated the two germline ends. CDR3 in DNA: TGTGCCTGGAGGTTGAACACTGAAGCTTTCTTT. Its translation is CAWRLNTEAFF.

This chain links TRBV2 with TRBJ2-7; D not resolved. Germline CDR1 is SNHLY and CDR2 is FYNNEI. The germline V and J ends were trimmed by 9 bases and 4 bases, with 13 bases remaining between them. The CDR3 runs to 12 residues. CDR3 sequence (DNA): TGTGCCAGTACACCACAGCATTACGAGCAGTACTTC. Residues: CASTPQHYEQYF.

This chain links TRBV9 with TRBJ2-2; 15 bases match TRBD2. Germline V gene data show CDR1 as SGDLS and CDR2 as YYNGEE. This CDR3 is 16 amino acids long. V shed 3 bases and J 6 bases; nucleotides not matched to a gene: 3. Written as DNA, the CDR3 is TGTGCCAGCAGCGCAGGACTAGCGGGAGGGCCCGGGGAGCTGTTTTTT. Translation gives CASSAGLAGGPGELFF.

The genes are TRBV5-1 and TRBJ2-5; 12 bases match TRBD2. This CDR3 region has 17 residues. Per germline, CDR1 SGHRS and CDR2 YFSETQ. The V gene end was trimmed by 4 bases and the J gene end by 0 bases; junction bases not matched to a gene: 7. The CDR3 protein is CASSMGLAGPHQETQYF. CDR3 in DNA: TGCGCCAGCAGCATGGGACTAGCGGGCCCCCACCAAGAGACCCAGTACTTC.

The V gene is TRBV5-4, the J gene TRBJ2-1; D unclear. Germline V gene data show CDR1 as SGHNT and CDR2 as YYREEE (reference sequence). Trimming left V 0 bases short and J 2 bases short, with 9 bases between. There are 15 residues in the CDR3. Here the CDR3 reads CASSLVLRPYNEQFF. In nucleotides, the CDR3 is TGTGCCAGCAGCTTGGTTTTGCGGCCCTACAATGAGCAGTTCTTC.

The rearrangement joins TRBV9 to TRBJ1-1, with TRBD1 as a possible D gene (5 bases). Germline values: CDR1 SGDLS, CDR2 YYNGEE. The ends were cut back, 0 bases at V and 1 base at J, with 10 bases in the middle. The CDR3 totals 15 residues. The CDR3 nucleotides are TGTGCCAGCAGCGTAGAAGGGGCTCCGAACACTGAAGCTTTCTTT. Residues: CASSVEGAPNTEAFF.